This TCR beta chain was found in a study of T cells after yellow fever vaccination. This clonotype was counted between two and nine times. TCRdb ran MiXCR on the 5' RACE reads and lists one entry per CDR3 protein. The table records approximately 510,000 distinct CDR3 sequences, 21% of them present only once. V was pared by 2 bases and J by 3 bases, with 3 bases of the junction left unmatched. Germline V lookup: CDR1 MNHEY, CDR2 SVGEGT. The CDR3 has 17 residues. The chain employs TRBV6-2 or TRBV6-3 and TRBJ2-3; 15 nucleotides match TRBD2. Sample: PBMCs, taken roughly 20 days after the first yellow fever vaccination. The sequence was collected from a man aged 18 to 35 who received the YFV17D yellow fever vaccine. CDR3 nucleotide sequence: TGTGCCAGCAGTTACCCGGGACTAGCGGGGGGTACAGATACGCAGTATTTT. Translation gives CASSYPGLAGGTDTQYF.